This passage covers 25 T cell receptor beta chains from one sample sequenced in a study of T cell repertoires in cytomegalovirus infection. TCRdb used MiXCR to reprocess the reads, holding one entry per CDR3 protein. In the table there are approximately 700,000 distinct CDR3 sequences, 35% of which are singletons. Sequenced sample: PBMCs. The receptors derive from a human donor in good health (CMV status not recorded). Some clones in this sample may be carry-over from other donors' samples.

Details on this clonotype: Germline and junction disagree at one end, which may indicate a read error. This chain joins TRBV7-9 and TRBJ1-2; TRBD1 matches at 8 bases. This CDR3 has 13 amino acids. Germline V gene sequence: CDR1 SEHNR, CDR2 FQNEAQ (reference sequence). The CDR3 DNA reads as TGTGCCAGCAGCACGGGACAGGCATATGGCTTCACCTTC. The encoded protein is CASSTGQAYGFTF.

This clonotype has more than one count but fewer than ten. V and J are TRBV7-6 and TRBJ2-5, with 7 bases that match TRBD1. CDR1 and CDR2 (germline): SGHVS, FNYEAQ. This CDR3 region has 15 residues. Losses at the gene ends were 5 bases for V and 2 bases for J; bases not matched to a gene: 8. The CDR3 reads CASSNTGERQETQYF. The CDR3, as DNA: TGTGCCAGCAGCAACACAGGGGAAAGGCAAGAGACCCAGTACTTC.

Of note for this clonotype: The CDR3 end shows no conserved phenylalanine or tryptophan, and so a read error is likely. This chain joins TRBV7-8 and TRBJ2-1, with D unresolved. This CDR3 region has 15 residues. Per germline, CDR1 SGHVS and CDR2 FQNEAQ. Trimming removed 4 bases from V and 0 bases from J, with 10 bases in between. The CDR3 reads CASSSRGVSYNEQFL. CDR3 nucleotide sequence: TGTGCCAGCAGCTCTCGCGGAGTCTCCTACAATGAGCAGTTCTTG.

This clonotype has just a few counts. Written as DNA, the CDR3 is TGTGCCAGCAGGAGGGGGACGACAGGGTTAAGTTCACCCCTCCACTTT. Encoded protein: CASRRGTTGLSSPLHF. The rearrangement links TRBV12-3 or TRBV12-4 to TRBJ1-6, with TRBD1 matching over 7 bases. The CDR3 is made up of 16 amino acids. V shed 6 bases and J 9 bases; nucleotides not matched to a gene: 14.

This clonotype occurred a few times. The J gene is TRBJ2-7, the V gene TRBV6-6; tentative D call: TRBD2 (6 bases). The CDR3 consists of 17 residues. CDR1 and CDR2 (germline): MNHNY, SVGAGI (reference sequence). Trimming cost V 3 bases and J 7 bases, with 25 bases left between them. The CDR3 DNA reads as TGTGCCAGCAGTTATTCCAACTGGTCCCCGGAGGGTGGAGAGCAGTACTTC. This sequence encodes CASSYSNWSPEGGEQYF.

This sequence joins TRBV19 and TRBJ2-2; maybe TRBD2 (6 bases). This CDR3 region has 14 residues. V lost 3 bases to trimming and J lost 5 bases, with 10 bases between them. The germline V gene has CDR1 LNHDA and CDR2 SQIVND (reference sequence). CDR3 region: CASSIIRGTGELFF. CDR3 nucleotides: TGTGCCAGTAGTATTATCCGGGGGACCGGGGAGCTGTTTTTT.

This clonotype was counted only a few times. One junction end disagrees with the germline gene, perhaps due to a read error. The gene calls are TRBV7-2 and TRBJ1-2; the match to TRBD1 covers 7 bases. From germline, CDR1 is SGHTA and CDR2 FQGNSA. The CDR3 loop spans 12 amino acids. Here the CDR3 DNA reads TGTGCCAGCAGCTTTCGACAGGGTGGTCGTGCCTTC. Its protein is CASSFRQGGRAF.

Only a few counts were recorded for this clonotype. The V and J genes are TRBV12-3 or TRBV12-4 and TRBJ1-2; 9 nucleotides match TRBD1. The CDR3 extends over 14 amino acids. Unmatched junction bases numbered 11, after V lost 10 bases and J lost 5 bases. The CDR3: CATSPRDRVYGYTF. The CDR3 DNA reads TGTGCCACCTCCCCCCGGGACAGGGTTTATGGCTACACCTTC.

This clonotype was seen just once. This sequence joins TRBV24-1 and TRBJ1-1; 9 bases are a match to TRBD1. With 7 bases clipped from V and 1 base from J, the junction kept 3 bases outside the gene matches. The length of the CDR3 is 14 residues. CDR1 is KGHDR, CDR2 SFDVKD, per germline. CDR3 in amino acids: CATRDRGWNTEAFF. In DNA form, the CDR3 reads TGTGCCACCAGGGACAGGGGTTGGAACACTGAAGCTTTCTTT.

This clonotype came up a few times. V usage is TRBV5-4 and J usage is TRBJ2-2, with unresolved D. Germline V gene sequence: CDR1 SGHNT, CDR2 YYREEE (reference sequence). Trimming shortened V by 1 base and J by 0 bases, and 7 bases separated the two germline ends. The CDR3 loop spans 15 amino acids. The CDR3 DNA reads TGTGCCAGCAGCTTGAGTCTTTCGAACACCGGGGAGCTGTTTTTT. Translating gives CASSLSLSNTGELFF.

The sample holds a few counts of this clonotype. In DNA form, the CDR3 reads TGTGCCAGCAGCTCCCGACTAGCGGGGGGGCCCAATGAGCAGTTCTTC. Translation gives CASSSRLAGGPNEQFF. The chain joins TRBV11-2 to TRBJ2-1; 14 bases are shared with TRBD2. Germline CDR1 and CDR2: SGHAT and FQNNGV. Trimming took 4 bases from V and 6 from J; bases not matched to a gene: 5. This CDR3 contains 16 residues.

The CDR3 DNA is TGTGCCAGCAGTGGATCTATACTTATAGACATCTATGGCTACACCTTC. This translates into CASSGSILIDIYGYTF. The J gene is TRBJ1-2, the V gene TRBV27, with D hard to call. With 5 bases removed from V and 4 bases from J, the gap between germline ends came to 20 bases. Germline V gives CDR1 MNHEY, CDR2 SMNVEV (reference sequence). CDR3 length equals 16 residues.

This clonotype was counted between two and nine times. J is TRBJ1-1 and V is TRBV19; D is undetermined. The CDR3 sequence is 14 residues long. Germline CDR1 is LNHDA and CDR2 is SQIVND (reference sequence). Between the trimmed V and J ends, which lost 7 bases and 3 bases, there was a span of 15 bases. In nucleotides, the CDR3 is TGTGCCAGTAAACCCCTGGGGAGCTACACTGAAGCTTTCTTT. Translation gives CASKPLGSYTEAFF.

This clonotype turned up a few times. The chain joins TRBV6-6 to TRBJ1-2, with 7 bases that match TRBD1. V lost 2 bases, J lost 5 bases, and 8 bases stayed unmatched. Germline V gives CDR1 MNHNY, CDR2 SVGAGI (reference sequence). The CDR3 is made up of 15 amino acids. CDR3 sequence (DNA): TGTGCCAGCAGTTACCCAAGGGACAGTTTATATGGCTACACCTTC. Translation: CASSYPRDSLYGYTF.

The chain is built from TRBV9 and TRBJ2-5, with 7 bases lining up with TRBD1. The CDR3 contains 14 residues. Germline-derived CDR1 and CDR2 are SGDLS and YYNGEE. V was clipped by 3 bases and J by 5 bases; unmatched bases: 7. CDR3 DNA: TGTGCCAGCAGCGAGAGGGGACAGCGGGAGACCCAGTACTTC. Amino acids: CASSERGQRETQYF.

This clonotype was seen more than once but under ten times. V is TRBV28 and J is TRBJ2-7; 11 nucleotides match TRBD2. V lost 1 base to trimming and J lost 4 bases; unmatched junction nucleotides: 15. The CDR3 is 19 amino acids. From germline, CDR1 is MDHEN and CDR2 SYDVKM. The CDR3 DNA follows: TGTGCCAGCAGTTTATTCCCACTAGCGGGAGTCCCGGATAGATACGAGCAGTACTTC. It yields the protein CASSLFPLAGVPDRYEQYF.

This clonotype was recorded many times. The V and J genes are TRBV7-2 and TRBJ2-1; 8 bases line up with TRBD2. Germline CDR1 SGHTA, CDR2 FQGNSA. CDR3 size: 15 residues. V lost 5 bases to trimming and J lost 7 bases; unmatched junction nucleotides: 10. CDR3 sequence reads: CASSPLAGTGNEQFF. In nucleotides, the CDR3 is TGTGCCAGCAGCCCTCTAGCGGGTACAGGTAATGAGCAGTTCTTC. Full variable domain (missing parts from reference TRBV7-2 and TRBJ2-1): GAGVSQSPSNKVTEKGKDVELRCDPISGHTALYWYRQSLGQGLEFLIYFQGNSAPDKSGLPSDRFSAERTGGSVSTLTIQRTQQEDSAVYLCASSPLAGTGNEQFFGPGTRLTVL.

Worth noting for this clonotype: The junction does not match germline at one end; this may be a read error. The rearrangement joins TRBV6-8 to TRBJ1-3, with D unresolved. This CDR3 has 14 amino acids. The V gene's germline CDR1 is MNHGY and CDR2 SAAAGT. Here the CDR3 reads CASSSPGPGSTIYF. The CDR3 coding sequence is TGTGCCAGCAGTTCGCCGGGCCCTGGAAGCACCATATATTTT.

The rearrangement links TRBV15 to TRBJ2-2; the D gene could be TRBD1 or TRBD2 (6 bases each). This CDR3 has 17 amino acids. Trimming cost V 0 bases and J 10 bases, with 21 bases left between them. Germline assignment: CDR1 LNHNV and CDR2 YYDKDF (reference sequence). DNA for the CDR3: TGTGCCACCAGCAGAGATTCGCAAGGGGGGAAGGCGGCGGAGCTGTTTTTT. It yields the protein CATSRDSQGGKAAELFF.

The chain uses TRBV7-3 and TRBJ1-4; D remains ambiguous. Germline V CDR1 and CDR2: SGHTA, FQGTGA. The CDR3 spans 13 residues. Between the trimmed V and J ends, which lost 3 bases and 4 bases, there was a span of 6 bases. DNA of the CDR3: TGTGCCAGCAGCTTGGGAGTTAATGAAAAACTGTTTTTT. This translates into CASSLGVNEKLFF.

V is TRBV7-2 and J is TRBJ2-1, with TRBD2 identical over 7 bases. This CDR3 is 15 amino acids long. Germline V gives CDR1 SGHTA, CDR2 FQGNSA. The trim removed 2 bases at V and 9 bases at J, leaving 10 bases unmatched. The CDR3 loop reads CASSLMLAVSVEQFF. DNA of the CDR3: TGTGCCAGCAGCTTAATGCTAGCGGTATCGGTTGAGCAGTTCTTC.

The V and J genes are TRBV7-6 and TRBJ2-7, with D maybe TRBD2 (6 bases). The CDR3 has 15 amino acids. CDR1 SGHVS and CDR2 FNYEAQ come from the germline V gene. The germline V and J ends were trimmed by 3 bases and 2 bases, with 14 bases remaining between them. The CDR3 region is CASSFGEGGAYEQYF. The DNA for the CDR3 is TGTGCCAGCAGCTTCGGTGAAGGCGGGGCCTACGAGCAGTACTTC.

Here the CDR3 DNA reads TGCAGTGCTAGCCCCCAGGGACGGGGTAACTATGGCTACACCTTC. Amino acid sequence: CSASPQGRGNYGYTF. The gene calls are TRBV20-1 and TRBJ1-2, with D perhaps TRBD1 (5 bases). Trimming pared 3 bases from V and 1 base from J, leaving 15 bases between. The CDR3 has 15 amino acids. From germline, CDR1 is DFQATT and CDR2 SNEGSKA (reference sequence).

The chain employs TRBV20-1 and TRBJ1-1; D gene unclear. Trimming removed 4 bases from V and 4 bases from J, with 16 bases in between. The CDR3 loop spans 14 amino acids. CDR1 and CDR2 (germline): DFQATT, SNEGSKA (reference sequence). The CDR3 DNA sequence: TGCAGTGCTACATCTGGGCAGAGTGGCACTGAAGCTTTCTTT. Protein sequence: CSATSGQSGTEAFF.

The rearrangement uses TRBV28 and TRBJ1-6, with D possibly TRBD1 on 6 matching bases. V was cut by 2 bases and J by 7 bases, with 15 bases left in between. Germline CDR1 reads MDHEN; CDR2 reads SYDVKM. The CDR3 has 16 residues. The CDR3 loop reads CASSLKLGGGNSPLHF. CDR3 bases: TGTGCCAGCAGTTTAAAACTCGGAGGGGGGAATTCACCCCTCCACTTT.